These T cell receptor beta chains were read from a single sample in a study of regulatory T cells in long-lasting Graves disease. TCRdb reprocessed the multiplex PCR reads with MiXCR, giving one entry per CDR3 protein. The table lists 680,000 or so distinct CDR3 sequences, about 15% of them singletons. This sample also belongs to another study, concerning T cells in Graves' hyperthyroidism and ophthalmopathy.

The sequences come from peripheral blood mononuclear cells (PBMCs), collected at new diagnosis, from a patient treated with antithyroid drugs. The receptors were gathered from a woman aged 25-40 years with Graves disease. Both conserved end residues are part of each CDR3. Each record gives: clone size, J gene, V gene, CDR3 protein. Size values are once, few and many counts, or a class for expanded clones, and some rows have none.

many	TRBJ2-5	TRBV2	CASAPQETQYF
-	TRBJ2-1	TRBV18	CASSPLQAGSDNEQFF
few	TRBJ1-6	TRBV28	CASSSSGTGYSPLHF
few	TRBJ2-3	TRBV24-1	CATSRETEGTDTQYF
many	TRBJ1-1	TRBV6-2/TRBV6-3	CASSLGHTEAFF
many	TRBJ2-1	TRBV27	CASSLGLAGVNEQFF
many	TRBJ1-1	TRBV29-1	CSVGTGGAALNTEAFF
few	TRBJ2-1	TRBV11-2	CASSLAGQGVDEQFF
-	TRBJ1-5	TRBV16	CASSHYTDRYQPQHF
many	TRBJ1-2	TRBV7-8	CASSLSLGTGGNYGYTF
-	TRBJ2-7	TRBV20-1	CSAIELAEKSYEQYF
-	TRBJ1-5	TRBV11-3	CASSPKFNQPQHF
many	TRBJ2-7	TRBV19	CASRDRGDSYEQYF
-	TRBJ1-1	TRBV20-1	CSGEGMDTEAFF
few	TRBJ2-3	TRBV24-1	CATSDTGDADTQYF
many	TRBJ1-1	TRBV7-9	CASSHEQGAGEGFF
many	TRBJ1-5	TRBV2	CATTRDRDQPQHF
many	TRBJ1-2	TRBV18	CASSPGQGEGYTF
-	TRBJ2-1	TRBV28	CASSFSGLAGYNEQFF
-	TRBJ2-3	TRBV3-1	CASSPRDRVSSTDTQYF
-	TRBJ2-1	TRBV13	CASSDPGLVKNNEQFF
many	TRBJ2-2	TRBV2	CASVNRVSGGELFF
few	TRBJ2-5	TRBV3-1	CASSLVLLQETQYF
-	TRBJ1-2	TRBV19	CASSTEWGNGYTF
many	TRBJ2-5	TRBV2	CASVLLGETQYF
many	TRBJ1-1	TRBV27	CASSLDRVRTEAFF
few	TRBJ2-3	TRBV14	CASSQEREGSDTQYF
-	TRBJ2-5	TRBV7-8	CASSFGTGGQETQYF
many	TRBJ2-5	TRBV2	CASVGRSFETQYF
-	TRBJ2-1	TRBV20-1	CSAPGGPGNEQFF
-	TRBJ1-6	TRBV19	CASSIQNNSPLHF
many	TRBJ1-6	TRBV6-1	CASRTGGTHNSPLHF
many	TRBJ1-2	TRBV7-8	CASTREQGDYGYTF
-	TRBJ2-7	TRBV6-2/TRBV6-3	CARDLFKPGCEQYF
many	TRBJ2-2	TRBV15	CATSRVMGSGELFF
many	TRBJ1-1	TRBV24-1	CATQRQGKAFF
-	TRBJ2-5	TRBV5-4	CASSLDEEETQYF
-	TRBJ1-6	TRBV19	CASSPIAISERTNSPLHF
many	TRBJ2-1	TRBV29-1	CSVEEVYNEQFF
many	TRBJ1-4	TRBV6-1	CASSDWGPATNEKLFF
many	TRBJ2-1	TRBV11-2	CASSSIKREGLHNEQFF
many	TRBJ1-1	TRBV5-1	CASSSGSHKNEAFF
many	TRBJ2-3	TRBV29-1	CSVDGAGGLTDTQYF
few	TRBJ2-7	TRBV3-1	CASSQMAGGSYEQYF
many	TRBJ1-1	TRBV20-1	CSARDLRTKGYTEAFF
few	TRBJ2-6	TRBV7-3	CASSSKQQGSGANVLTF
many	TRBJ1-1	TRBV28	CASSWPGPTGFRAFF
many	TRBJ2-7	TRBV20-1	CSARTPGATHYEQYF
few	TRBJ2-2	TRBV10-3	CAISLISEDTGELFF
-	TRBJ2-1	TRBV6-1	CASRGLAGGPQYNEQFF
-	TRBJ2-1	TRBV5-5	CASSLDSDLSVWDEQFF
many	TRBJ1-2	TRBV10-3	CAISDPGQPIHHGYTF
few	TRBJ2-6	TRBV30	CAWDPGVGANVLTF
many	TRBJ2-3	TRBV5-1	CASSELNTDTQYF
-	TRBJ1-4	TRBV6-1	CATRRTIGEKLFF
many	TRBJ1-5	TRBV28	CASTVRGSLSNQPQHF
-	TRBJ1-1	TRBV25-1	CASTPGGAGSGEAFF
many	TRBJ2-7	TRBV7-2	CASSPGQVYEQYF